Shown below are 12 T cell receptor beta chains from a single sample sequenced in a study of blood T cells in healthy people across ages. Together with a sample-barcoded 5' primer, a J-beta primer mix was included in a second PCR lasting about 7 to 11 cycles. One entry per CDR3 protein results from TCRdb running MiXCR on the 5' RACE reads. The table records around 1,900,000 distinct CDR3 sequences, around 40% of them present only once. The specimen sequenced was blood. The receptors were gathered from a human donor in good health.

CDR3 loop: CSVEMTGADTQYF. The CDR3 DNA reads as TGCAGCGTTGAGATGACAGGGGCAGATACGCAGTATTTT. This rearrangement joins TRBV29-1 to TRBJ2-3; 8 bases fit TRBD1. This CDR3 has 13 residues. The J segment lost 4 bases and the V segment lost 3 bases, leaving 3 bases of the junction unmatched. The V gene's germline CDR1 is SQVTM and CDR2 ANQGSEA.

This CDR3 reads CASSFGTSTTNEQFF. The CDR3 region has the DNA TGTGCCAGCAGTTTCGGGACAAGCACGACCAATGAGCAGTTCTTC. The rearrangement uses TRBV6-6 and TRBJ2-1; D is possibly TRBD1 (6 bases). The CDR3 is made up of 15 amino acids. The ends were cut back, 4 bases at V and 6 bases at J, with 16 bases in the middle. Germline loops: CDR1 MNHNY, CDR2 SVGAGI (reference sequence).

With respect to this clonotype: It is unclear where the CDR3 begins or ends on the DNA, so no DNA is shown, and the CDR3 is as TCRdb lists it. This sequence joins TRBV5-4 and TRBJ2-4; the tabulated D call, TRBD1, remains unverified against the DNA. The CDR3 extends over 16 residues, inclusive of both ends. Germline V CDR1 and CDR2: SGHNT, YYREEE (reference sequence). CDR3 loop: CASSPFGAGGKNIQYF.

The chain joins TRBV2 to TRBJ1-2; D not resolved. CDR3 length equals 11 residues. CDR1 is SNHLY and CDR2 is FYNNEI in the germline V gene. V lost 7 bases to trimming and J lost 6 bases, with 9 bases between them. This chain's CDR3 is CASKFEDGYTF. The CDR3 DNA is TGTGCCAGCAAGTTTGAGGATGGCTACACCTTC.

Note on this clonotype: At one end the junction does not follow the germline gene, possibly because of a read error. The chain recombines TRBV3-1 with TRBJ2-1, with D possibly TRBD2 on 5 matching bases. The CDR3 has 17 amino acids. The germline V gene has CDR1 LGHDT and CDR2 YNNKEL (reference sequence). This chain's CDR3 is CASSRLFSDSSYNEQFF. CDR3 in DNA: TGTGCCAGCAGCCGATTATTTAGCGATTCCTCCTACAACGAGCAGTTCTTC.

This sequence joins TRBV7-9 and TRBJ2-3; no definite D call. The CDR3 totals 15 residues. V was shortened by 2 bases and J by 5 bases, with 14 bases between the two germline ends. Looked up from germline, CDR1 is SEHNR and CDR2 is FQNEAQ (reference sequence). The CDR3 nucleotides are TGTGCCAGCAGCTTAAAGCCAGATCGGATAGATACGCAGTATTTT. It specifies CASSLKPDRIDTQYF.

This clonotype occurred a few times. The J gene is TRBJ2-1, the V gene TRBV7-6, with 7 bases lining up with TRBD2. Germline-derived CDR1 and CDR2 are SGHVS and FNYEAQ. The CDR3 totals 14 residues. Trimming cost V 6 bases and J 3 bases; bases outside gene matches: 5. The DNA of the CDR3 is TGTGCCAGCAGACAGACTAGCTTCTACAATGAGCAGTTCTTC. It encodes CASRQTSFYNEQFF.

This clonotype was observed a few times. The chain uses TRBV7-2 and TRBJ2-5, with D unclear. This CDR3 is 12 amino acids long. Trimming stripped 5 bases from V and 13 bases from J, with 17 bases between. The germline CDR1 and CDR2 sequences are SGHTA and FQGNSA. This CDR3 is CASSPRIGPPYF. CDR3 DNA sequence: TGTGCCAGCAGCCCGAGAATCGGGCCTCCGTACTTC.

This clonotype was counted only a few times. The J gene is TRBJ2-2, the V gene TRBV12-3 or TRBV12-4, with TRBD2 as a possible D gene (6 bases). The CDR3 totals 13 residues. The V end lost 5 bases, the J end lost 5 bases, and 9 bases lay between the germline ends. The CDR3 loop is CASSPGRTGELFF. The CDR3 DNA reads TGTGCCAGCAGTCCCGGGAGAACCGGGGAGCTGTTTTTT.

V and J are TRBV29-1 and TRBJ1-3; D ambiguous. The CDR3 loop spans 13 amino acids. V was pared by 5 bases and J by 4 bases, with 12 bases between. The germline V gene encodes CDR1 SQVTM and CDR2 ANQGSEA. Here the CDR3 DNA reads TGCAGCGTTCGAGGAACAGAGGGAAACACCATATATTTT. Translating gives CSVRGTEGNTIYF.

This chain joins TRBV20-1 and TRBJ2-1; D gene uncertain. Per germline, CDR1 DFQATT and CDR2 SNEGSKA (reference sequence). The CDR3 totals 15 residues. V was trimmed by 1 base and J by 5 bases, leaving 15 bases between them. Here the CDR3 DNA reads TGCAGTGCTAGAGCTCCCTCCGTCACCCACAATGAGCAGTTCTTC. The encoded protein is CSARAPSVTHNEQFF.

The J gene is TRBJ2-5, the V gene TRBV30; possible D gene TRBD1, 5 bases. The J call could be wrong; TRBJ2-7 is a better fit for the DNA end. CDR3 length equals 12 residues. CDR1 GTSNPN and CDR2 SVGIG come from the germline V gene (reference sequence). The CDR3 loop is CAWRSLTDEQYF. As DNA, the CDR3 is TGTGCCTGGAGGAGTTTGACAGACGAGCAGTACTTC.